Listed below are T cell receptor beta chains from one sample, sequenced in a study of Ad26.COV2.S vaccination and SARS-CoV-2 variants. TCRdb's table, derived via immunoSEQ multiplex PCR, lists solely in-frame clones and lacks some. Among 350,000 to 500,000 clones, 89% were seen once, and the ten largest hold just over 2.5%. Material: peripheral blood, obtained in a trial of Ad26.COV2.S vaccine versus placebo. The source is a person aged 18 to 65 who received the Ad26.COV2.S COVID-19 vaccine or a placebo. CDR3s include the opening cysteine and the closing phenylalanine or tryptophan.

V gene,J gene,CDR3 length,CDR3 protein
TRBV10-3,TRBJ2-2,14,CATGGRTNTGELFF
TRBV7-9,TRBJ2-3,15,CASSSLAGEADTQYF
TRBV5-4,TRBJ2-3,13,CASSLSSTDTQYF
TRBV27,TRBJ1-6,13,CASSFKTSSPLHF
TRBV7-9,TRBJ2-1,14,CASNLDRAANEQFF
TRBV6-5,TRBJ2-7,15,CASSYSYREPYEQYF
TRBV4-1,TRBJ1-6,16,CASSHPGPRKNSPLHF
TRBV5-1,TRBJ2-1,18,CASSLVPSGGPPTSEQFF
TRBV3-1/TRBV3-2,TRBJ2-3,15,CASSPRDLSTDTQYF
TRBV5-1,TRBJ1-2,15,CASSLDSIVMGGYTF
TRBV30,TRBJ1-2,13,CAWSAGGGAGYTF
TRBV19,TRBJ1-4,15,CASSIEDSYNEKLFF
TRBV19,TRBJ1-5,15,CASSIEGQGNQPQHF
TRBV5-6,TRBJ1-1,14,CASSPRTGNTEAFF
TRBV10-3,TRBJ2-2,16,CAISESSGRDTGELFF
TRBV5-4,TRBJ1-2,13,CASSLAVQSGYTF
TRBV3-1/TRBV3-2,TRBJ1-2,14,CASSQRVQGYGYTF
TRBV6-2/TRBV6-3,TRBJ2-7,15,CASSSYYAAVYEQYF
TRBV19,TRBJ2-1,13,CASSYTFKSGQFF
TRBV18,TRBJ2-3,16,CASSPTGGAGTDTQYF
TRBV6-2/TRBV6-3,TRBJ2-7,19,CASSRRGGWNSWVVHEQYF
TRBV5-4,TRBJ1-2,15,CASSLDGGPNYGYTF
TRBV19,TRBJ1-1,13,CASSIGFNTEAFF
TRBV7-2,TRBJ1-1,13,CASSLAPYTEAFF
TRBV7-6,TRBJ2-1,15,CASSPYLSGRAWPFF
TRBV4-2,TRBJ1-1,14,CASSQYVRNTEAFF
TRBV9,TRBJ2-1,15,CASSVAGAGYNEQFF
TRBV5-6,TRBJ2-1,15,CASSLRLAGTNEQFF